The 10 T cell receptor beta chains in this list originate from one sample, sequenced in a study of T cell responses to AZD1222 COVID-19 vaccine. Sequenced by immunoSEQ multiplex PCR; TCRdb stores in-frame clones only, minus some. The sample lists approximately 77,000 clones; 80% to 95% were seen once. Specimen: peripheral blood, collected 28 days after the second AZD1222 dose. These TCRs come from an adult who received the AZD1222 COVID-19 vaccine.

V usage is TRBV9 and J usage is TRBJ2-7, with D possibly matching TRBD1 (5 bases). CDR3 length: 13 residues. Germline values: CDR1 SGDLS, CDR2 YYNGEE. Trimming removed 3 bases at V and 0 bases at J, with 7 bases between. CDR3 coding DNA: TGTGCCAGCAGCGAGGGGTCCTCCTACGAGCAGTACTTC. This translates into CASSEGSSYEQYF. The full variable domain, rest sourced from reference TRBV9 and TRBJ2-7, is DSGVTQTPKHLITATGQRVTLRCSPRSGDLSVYWYQQSLDQGLQFLIQYYNGEERAKGNILERFSAQQFPDLHSELNLSSLELGDSALYFCASSEGSSYEQYFGPGTRLTVT.

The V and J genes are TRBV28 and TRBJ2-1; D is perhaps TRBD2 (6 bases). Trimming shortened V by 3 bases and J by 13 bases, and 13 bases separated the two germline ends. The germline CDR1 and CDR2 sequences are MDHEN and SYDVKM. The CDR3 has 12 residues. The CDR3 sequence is CASSFGLAGQFF. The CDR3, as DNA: TGTGCCAGCAGTTTCGGACTGGCGGGACAGTTCTTC.

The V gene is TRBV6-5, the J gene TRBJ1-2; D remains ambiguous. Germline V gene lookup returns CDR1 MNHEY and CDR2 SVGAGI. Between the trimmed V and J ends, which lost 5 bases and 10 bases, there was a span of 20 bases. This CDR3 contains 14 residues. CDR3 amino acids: CASSRAGDRPPYTF. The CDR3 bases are TGTGCCAGCAGTCGAGCAGGAGACCGACCGCCCTACACCTTC.

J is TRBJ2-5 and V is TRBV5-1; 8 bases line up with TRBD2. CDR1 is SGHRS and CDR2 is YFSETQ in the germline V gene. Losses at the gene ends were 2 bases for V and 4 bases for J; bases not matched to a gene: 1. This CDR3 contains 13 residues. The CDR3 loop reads CASSFTSGETQYF. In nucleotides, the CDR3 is TGCGCCAGCAGCTTTACTAGCGGAGAGACCCAGTACTTC.

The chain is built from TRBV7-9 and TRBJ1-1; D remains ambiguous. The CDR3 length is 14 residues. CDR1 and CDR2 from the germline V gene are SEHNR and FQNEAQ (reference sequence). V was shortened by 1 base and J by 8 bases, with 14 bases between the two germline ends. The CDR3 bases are TGTGCCAGCAGCTTAGTCCCACAGCCGAACGAAGCTTTCTTT. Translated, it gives CASSLVPQPNEAFF.

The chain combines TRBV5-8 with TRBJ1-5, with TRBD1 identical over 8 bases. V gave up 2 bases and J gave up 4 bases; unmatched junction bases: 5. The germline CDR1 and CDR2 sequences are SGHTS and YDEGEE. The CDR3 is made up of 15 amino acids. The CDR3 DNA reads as TGTGCCAGCAGCTTAGACAGGGGAAGTAATCAGCCCCAGCATTTT. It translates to CASSLDRGSNQPQHF.

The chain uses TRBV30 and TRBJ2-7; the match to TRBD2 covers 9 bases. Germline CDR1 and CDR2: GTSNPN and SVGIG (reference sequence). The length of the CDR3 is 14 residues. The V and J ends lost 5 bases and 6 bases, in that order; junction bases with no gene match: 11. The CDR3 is CAWDRGSGSGEQYF. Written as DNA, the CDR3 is TGTGCCTGGGACCGCGGTAGCGGGAGTGGCGAGCAGTACTTC.

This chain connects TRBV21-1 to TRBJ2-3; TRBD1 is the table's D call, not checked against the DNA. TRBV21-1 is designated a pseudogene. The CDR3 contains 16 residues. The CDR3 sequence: CASSKRGQGLGDTQYF. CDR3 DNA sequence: TGTGCCAGCAGCAAGAGGGGACAGGGCTTGGGAGATACGCAGTATTTT.

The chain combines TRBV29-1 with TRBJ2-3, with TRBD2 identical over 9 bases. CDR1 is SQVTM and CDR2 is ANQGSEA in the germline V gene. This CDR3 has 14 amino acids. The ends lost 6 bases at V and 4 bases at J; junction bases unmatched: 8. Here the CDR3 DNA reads TGCAGCGTCGTTCTGGCGGGAGGGGCAGATACGCAGTATTTT. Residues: CSVVLAGGADTQYF.

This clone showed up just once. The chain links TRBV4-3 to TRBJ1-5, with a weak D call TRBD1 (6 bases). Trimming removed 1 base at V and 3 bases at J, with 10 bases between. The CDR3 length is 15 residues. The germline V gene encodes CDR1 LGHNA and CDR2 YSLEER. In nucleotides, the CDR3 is TGCGCCAGCAGCCAAGCCGGGGGGCCCAATCAGCCCCAGCATTTT. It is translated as CASSQAGGPNQPQHF.